This T cell receptor beta chain was captured by sequencing in a study of T-cell reconstitution after alpha-beta-depleted transplantation in children. This clonotype occurred many times. Its antigen is still unknown. Germline V CDR1 and CDR2: LGHNA, YSLEER. The CDR3 is 15 amino acids. V lost 1 base and J 7 bases, leaving 16 bases between the germline ends. The study's findings and limits: Newly made T cells mostly supplied T-cell counts and diversity one year after transplant. Expanded graft clones numbering several hundred reportedly gave rise to alpha-beta T cells about two months after transplant. Diversity of TCRbeta at day 60 was high in some patients, arising from surviving recipient T cells and thymic progenitors.

Using unique molecular identifiers, the investigators prepared the TCRbeta library. A single record per CDR3 protein comes from TCRdb applying MiXCR to the PCR reads. The table has about 110,000 distinct CDR3 sequences, 5.5% to 6.5% seen once. This sample comprised PBMCs, mostly from graft donor cells, obtained 360 days after TCRalphabeta/CD19-depleted stem cell transplant. This clonotype was sampled from a male patient between 2 and 15 years old who had a stem cell transplant for acute lymphoblastic leukemia, so the T cells may come from the graft donor. This chain uses TRBV4-3 with TRBJ2-5; the D gene is possibly TRBD2 (5 bases). CDR3 residues: CASSQAPAVEVTQYF. The CDR3 nucleotides are TGCGCCAGCAGCCAAGCCCCCGCAGTGGAGGTGACCCAGTACTTC.